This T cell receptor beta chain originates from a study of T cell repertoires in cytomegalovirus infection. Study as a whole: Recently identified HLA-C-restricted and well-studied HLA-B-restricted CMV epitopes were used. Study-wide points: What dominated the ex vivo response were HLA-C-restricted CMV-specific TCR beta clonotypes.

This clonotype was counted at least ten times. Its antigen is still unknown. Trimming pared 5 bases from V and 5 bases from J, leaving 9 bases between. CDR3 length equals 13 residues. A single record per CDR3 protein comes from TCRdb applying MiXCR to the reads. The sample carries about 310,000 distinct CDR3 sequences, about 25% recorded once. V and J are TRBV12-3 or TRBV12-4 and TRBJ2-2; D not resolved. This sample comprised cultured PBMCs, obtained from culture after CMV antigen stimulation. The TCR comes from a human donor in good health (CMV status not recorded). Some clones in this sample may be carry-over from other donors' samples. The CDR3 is CASSPRATGELFF. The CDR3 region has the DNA TGTGCCAGCAGTCCCCGGGCTACCGGGGAGCTGTTTTTT.